The source of this TCR beta chain is a study of OX40 agonist ivuxolimab in advanced cancers. Looking at the study overall: Eligibility admitted prior anti-PD-1, anti-PD-L1 or anti-CTLA-4 therapy; 30% to 40% had some. Points from the study as a whole: Doses of 0.1 to 3.0 mg/kg were accompanied by clonal expansion of CD4+ and CD8+ blood T cells by week 6. The study found among the lowest clonal expansion in partial responders at 0.1-3.0 mg/kg. Averaged across samples, CD8+ T cells carried more expanded clones than CD4+ did.

This clone is a singleton in its sample. What it recognizes is unknown. The assay was immunoSEQ multiplex PCR, and TCRdb's table has in-frame clones only and misses some. Of approximately 110,000 clones in the sample, under 95% were seen once. This CDR3 region has 15 residues. Germline V CDR1 and CDR2: SEHNR, FQNEAQ (reference sequence). The V and J ends lost 6 bases and 5 bases, in that order; junction bases with no gene match: 10. The chain carries TRBV7-9 and TRBJ2-1; 7 bases are a match to TRBD2. The receptor's source is an adult with an advanced solid tumor such as melanoma, head and neck, liver or kidney cancer. The sample was CD4+ or CD8+ T cells sorted from blood, taken in a trial of the OX40 agonist ivuxolimab. The CDR3 reads CASRAETSPDNEQFF. As DNA, the CDR3 is TGTGCCAGCAGGGCGGAGACTAGCCCGGACAATGAGCAGTTCTTC.